The clone carrying this TCR beta chain was found many times. Hyperthyroidism in these 18- to 65-year-old patients was newly diagnosed, lasting under 2 months. This entry comes from a study of Graves' ophthalmopathy and Graves' hyperthyroidism. RNA transcripts served as template for amplifying TCR beta CDR3 sequences. First-round RT-PCR with HTBI primers preceded a second-round multiplex PCR. MiXCR, run by TCRdb on the multiplex PCR reads, gives a single entry per CDR3 protein. This sample has 500,000 to 700,000 distinct CDR3 sequences, with about a fifth found just once. CDR3 length equals 12 residues. The germline V gene has CDR1 MNHEY and CDR2 SVGAGI. V lost 8 bases to trimming and J lost 0 bases, with 8 bases between them.

The V and J genes are TRBV6-5 and TRBJ2-7; D uncertain. Sequencing was done on a sample of peripheral blood. The clonotype was recovered from a woman under 30 with stable Graves' hyperthyroidism. Some clones in this sample may be carry-over from other donors' samples. The CDR3 nucleotides read TGTGCCAGCGGGTGGAGCTCCTACGAGCAGTACTTC. Its protein is CASGWSSYEQYF.